Shown below are 24 T cell receptor beta chains from a single sample sequenced in a study of T cell changes during pregnancy in multiple sclerosis. Here immunoSEQ multiplex PCR was the method, and the copy in TCRdb shows in-frame clones only, minus some. In the table there are approximately 40,000 clones, more than 85% of which are singletons. Sequenced here: CD8+ T cells from peripheral blood mononuclear cells, sampled after pregnancy. The receptor source for this set is a female donor with multiple sclerosis, enrolled in a pregnancy study.

This sequence joins TRBV7-9 and TRBJ2-3, with 8 positions matching TRBD1. Trimming cost V 5 bases and J 0 bases; bases outside gene matches: 7. The CDR3 runs to 16 residues. Germline CDR1 and CDR2: SEHNR and FQNEAQ (reference sequence). CDR3 sequence: CASSATTGESTDTQYF. The CDR3 coding sequence is TGTGCCAGCAGCGCGACGACAGGGGAAAGCACAGATACGCAGTATTTT.

V gene TRBV27 combines with J gene TRBJ2-1; 13 bases fit TRBD2. The CDR3 covers 16 residues. V dropped 6 bases and J dropped 1; count of bases not matched to a gene: 3. CDR1 and CDR2 (germline): MNHEY, SMNVEV (reference sequence). The CDR3 region is CASSRGLAGSYNEQFF. The DNA of the CDR3 is TGTGCCAGCAGCAGGGGACTAGCGGGATCCTACAATGAGCAGTTCTTC.

The V and J genes are TRBV27 and TRBJ1-4; 8 bases fit TRBD1. CDR3 size: 14 residues. With 7 bases clipped from V and 4 bases from J, the junction kept 5 bases outside the gene matches. Germline-derived CDR1 and CDR2 are MNHEY and SMNVEV (reference sequence). The CDR3 region is CASTQGAGNEKLFF. DNA of the CDR3: TGTGCCAGCACCCAGGGGGCCGGTAATGAAAAACTGTTTTTT. Using reference TRBV27 and TRBJ1-4 for the parts outside the CDR3, the full variable domain is EAQVTQNPRYLITVTGKKLTVTCSQNMNHEYMSWYRQDPGLGLRQIYYSMNVEVTDKGDVPEGYKVSRKEKRNFPLILESPSPNQTSLYFCASTQGAGNEKLFFGSGTQLSVL.

The chain combines TRBV11-1 with TRBJ2-3; 7 bases line up with TRBD2. J was trimmed by 4 bases and V by 1 base; bases with no gene match: 8. The CDR3 has 16 amino acids. Germline V gene lookup returns CDR1 SGHAT and CDR2 FQDESV (reference sequence). The CDR3 sequence: CASSLGGGNIADTQYF. The CDR3, as DNA: TGTGCCAGCAGCTTAGGGGGGGGGAACATCGCAGATACGCAGTATTTT.

The gene calls are TRBV9 and TRBJ2-6, with a tentative D call TRBD1 (6 bases). Germline lookup yields CDR1 SGDLS and CDR2 YYNGEE. This CDR3 is built from 18 residues. Trimming took off 3 bases at V and 0 bases at J, with 16 bases between the two ends. The CDR3 sequence is CASSGELGQPSGANVLTF. In DNA form, the CDR3 reads TGTGCCAGCAGCGGAGAGTTAGGACAGCCCTCTGGGGCCAACGTCCTGACTTTC.

The chain joins TRBV27 to TRBJ2-1; 16 bases match TRBD2. CDR1 and CDR2 (germline): MNHEY, SMNVEV (reference sequence). V lost 6 bases, J lost 12 bases, and 8 bases stayed unmatched. This CDR3 is 15 amino acids long. This chain's CDR3 is CASSVGTSGRVGQFF. CDR3 nucleotide sequence: TGTGCCAGCAGCGTGGGGACTAGCGGGAGGGTCGGGCAGTTCTTC.

The chain links TRBV5-8 to TRBJ2-7, with 7 bases fitting TRBD2. Germline V gives CDR1 SGHTS, CDR2 YDEGEE. Germline trimming cut 2 bases from V and 5 bases from J; bases unmatched to any gene: 13. This CDR3 has 16 residues. CDR3 sequence: CASSLPRGGRIHEQYF. The CDR3 DNA follows: TGTGCCAGCAGCTTACCTCGCGGCGGGAGAATCCACGAGCAGTACTTC.

The chain uses TRBV7-8 and TRBJ2-6; 7 positions agree with TRBD2. Germline V gene lookup returns CDR1 SGHVS and CDR2 FQNEAQ. J was trimmed by 3 bases and V by 3 bases; bases with no gene match: 5. The CDR3 loop spans 16 amino acids. DNA of the CDR3: TGTGCCAGCAGCTTTGCGGGGGACTTTGGGGCCAACGTCCTGACTTTC. Encoded protein: CASSFAGDFGANVLTF.

The rearrangement joins TRBV5-5 to TRBJ2-1, with TRBD1 identical over 9 bases. CDR1 is SGHKS, CDR2 YYEKEE, per germline (reference sequence). The ends lost 6 bases at V and 0 bases at J; junction bases unmatched: 4. The CDR3 sequence is 15 residues long. CDR3 in amino acids: CASTLDRGSYNEQFF. In DNA form, the CDR3 reads TGTGCCAGCACTCTGGACAGGGGCTCCTACAATGAGCAGTTCTTC.

The chain uses TRBV30 and TRBJ1-3; 7 bases are a match to TRBD1. Unmatched junction bases numbered 4, after V lost 5 bases and J lost 0 bases. Germline CDR1 is GTSNPN and CDR2 is SVGIG (reference sequence). The CDR3 totals 14 residues. Here the CDR3 reads CAWGDSHSGNTIYF. The CDR3 DNA reads TGTGCCTGGGGGGACAGCCACTCTGGAAACACCATATATTTT.

The V gene is TRBV5-1, the J gene TRBJ1-1; D is possibly TRBD1 (5 bases). The CDR3 is 14 residues long. The V end lost 0 bases, the J end lost 5 bases, and 11 bases lay between the germline ends. The germline CDR1 and CDR2 sequences are SGHRS and YFSETQ. CDR3 in amino acids: CASSLGGVGTEAFF. The CDR3 region has the DNA TGCGCCAGCAGCTTGGGGGGGGTGGGAACTGAAGCTTTCTTT.

The J gene is TRBJ1-2, the V gene TRBV9, with D tentatively TRBD1 (5 bases). V gave up 4 bases and J gave up 4 bases, with 14 bases separating them. Looked up from germline, CDR1 is SGDLS and CDR2 is YYNGEE. CDR3 length equals 14 residues. The CDR3 protein is CASSPGQGAYGYTF. CDR3 nucleotides: TGTGCCAGCAGCCCAGGGCAGGGCGCCTATGGCTACACCTTC.

The chain employs TRBV13 and TRBJ2-3; D remains ambiguous. Germline CDR1 and CDR2: PRHDT and FYEKMQ (reference sequence). Trimming pared 4 bases from V and 4 bases from J, leaving 9 bases between. This CDR3 is built from 13 residues. CDR3 nucleotide sequence: TGTGCCAGCAGCTCTAGACTCCCAGATACGCAGTATTTT. Its translation: CASSSRLPDTQYF.

The chain combines TRBV5-6 with TRBJ1-5, with TRBD1 matching over 7 bases. Germline V gene sequence: CDR1 SGHDT, CDR2 YYEEEE. This CDR3 has 15 amino acids. After removal of 3 bases from V and 4 bases from J, the junction contained 7 bases not matched to a gene. CDR3 region: CASSWGPQGNQPQHF. DNA for the CDR3: TGTGCCAGCAGCTGGGGACCACAGGGGAATCAGCCCCAGCATTTT.

The genes are TRBV5-6 and TRBJ2-7; TRBD2 agrees at 13 bases. The ends lost 3 bases at V and 1 base at J; junction bases unmatched: 4. The CDR3 loop spans 16 amino acids. The germline CDR1 and CDR2 sequences are SGHDT and YYEEEE. The CDR3 is CASSSPTSGGSYEQYF. CDR3 coding DNA: TGTGCCAGCAGCTCCCCGACTAGCGGGGGGTCCTACGAGCAGTACTTC.

This chain links TRBV9 with TRBJ2-1; 7 nucleotides align to TRBD2. Trimming took 3 bases from V and 2 from J; bases not matched to a gene: 5. CDR3 length equals 15 residues. CDR1 is SGDLS and CDR2 is YYNGEE in the germline V gene. CDR3 nucleotide sequence: TGTGCCAGCAGCGCAAGCGGGACCACCTACAATGAGCAGTTCTTC. Residues: CASSASGTTYNEQFF.

V is TRBV7-8 and J is TRBJ2-5; 8 bases are a match to TRBD2. V shed 5 bases, J shed 1 base, and the junction held 9 bases outside the gene matches. Germline CDR1 is SGHVS and CDR2 is FQNEAQ. The CDR3 sequence is 16 residues long. The CDR3 sequence is CASSHGRGGPQETQYF. As DNA, the CDR3 is TGTGCCAGCAGCCACGGGAGGGGAGGGCCCCAAGAGACCCAGTACTTC.

The chain joins TRBV19 to TRBJ1-1; D is perhaps TRBD1 (5 bases). Germline V lookup: CDR1 LNHDA, CDR2 SQIVND (reference sequence). Trimming took 5 bases from V and 5 from J, leaving 9 bases between them. The CDR3 extends over 12 amino acids. CDR3 protein: CASSLGRTEAFF. The CDR3 nucleotides read TGTGCCAGTAGTCTGGGGCGGACTGAAGCTTTCTTT.

The chain couples TRBV7-3 to TRBJ2-7; 7 nucleotides line up with TRBD2. V was clipped by 2 bases and J by 5 bases; unmatched bases: 6. Germline-derived CDR1 and CDR2 are SGHTA and FQGTGA. The CDR3 has 14 residues. CDR3 DNA: TGTGCCAGCAGCTTAGGCGGGAGAGCTCACGAGCAGTACTTC. It specifies CASSLGGRAHEQYF.

The rearrangement links TRBV10-3 to TRBJ2-7; possibly TRBD2 for D (6 bases). Trimming shortened V by 7 bases and J by 5 bases, and 9 bases separated the two germline ends. Germline CDR1 ENHRY, CDR2 SYGVKD. This CDR3 spans 11 amino acids. CDR3 amino acids: CAIMRGNEQYF. CDR3 nucleotide sequence: TGTGCCATCATGCGGGGCAACGAGCAGTACTTC.

The chain is built from TRBV13 and TRBJ2-7; TRBD2 agrees at 13 bases. The CDR3 is 16 amino acids. V lost 5 bases and J lost 4; bases outside the gene matches: 8. CDR1 and CDR2 (germline): PRHDT, FYEKMQ (reference sequence). CDR3 nucleotide sequence: TGTGCCAGCAGCCCCCGTGGGACTAGCGGGACGTACGAGCAGTACTTC. This sequence encodes CASSPRGTSGTYEQYF.

The chain couples TRBV6-5 to TRBJ2-5; D perhaps matches TRBD2 (6 bases). Germline CDR1 and CDR2: MNHEY and SVGAGI. Trimming shortened V by 8 bases and J by 4 bases, and 14 bases separated the two germline ends. This CDR3 is built from 13 residues. The CDR3 protein is CASLRLGGETQYF. The CDR3 region has the DNA TGTGCCAGCTTGCGACTAGGTGGAGAGACCCAGTACTTC.

The chain combines TRBV27 with TRBJ1-1; unclear D gene. Germline lookup yields CDR1 MNHEY and CDR2 SMNVEV (reference sequence). The CDR3 runs to 13 residues. The V and J ends lost 5 bases and 0 bases respectively, with 7 bases between them. The CDR3 region is CASSPNMNTEAFF. DNA for the CDR3: TGTGCCAGCAGTCCAAACATGAACACTGAAGCTTTCTTT.

The V gene is TRBV28, the J gene TRBJ2-7, with 10 bases that match TRBD1. J was trimmed by 5 bases and V by 6 bases; bases with no gene match: 7. Germline values: CDR1 MDHEN, CDR2 SYDVKM. CDR3 size: 14 residues. CDR3: CASRATGGRDEQYF. As DNA, the CDR3 is TGTGCCAGCAGGGCGACAGGGGGCCGCGACGAGCAGTACTTC.